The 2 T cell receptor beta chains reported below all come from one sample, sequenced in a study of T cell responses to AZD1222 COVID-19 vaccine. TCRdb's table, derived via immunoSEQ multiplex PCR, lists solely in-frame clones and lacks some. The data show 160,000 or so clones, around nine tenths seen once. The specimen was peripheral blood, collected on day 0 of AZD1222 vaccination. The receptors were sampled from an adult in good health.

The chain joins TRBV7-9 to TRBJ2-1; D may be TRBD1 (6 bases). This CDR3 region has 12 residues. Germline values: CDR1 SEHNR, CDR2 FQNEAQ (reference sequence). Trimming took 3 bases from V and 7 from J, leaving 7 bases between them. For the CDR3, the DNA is TGTGCCAGCAGCTTCGGACAGAATGAGCAGTTCTTC. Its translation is CASSFGQNEQFF.

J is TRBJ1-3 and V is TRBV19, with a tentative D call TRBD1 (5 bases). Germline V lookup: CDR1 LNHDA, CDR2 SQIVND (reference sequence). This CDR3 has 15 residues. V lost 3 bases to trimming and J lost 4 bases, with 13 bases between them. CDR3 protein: CASSILGTSGNTIYF. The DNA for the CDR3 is TGTGCCAGTAGTATTCTTGGGACGTCCGGAAACACCATATATTTT. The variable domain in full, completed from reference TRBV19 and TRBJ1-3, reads DGGITQSPKYLFRKEGQNVTLSCEQNLNHDAMYWYRQDPGQGLRLIYYSQIVNDFQKGDIAEGYSVSREKKESFPLTVTSAQKNPTAFYLCASSILGTSGNTIYFGEGSWLTVV.